One sample yielded the 22 T cell receptor beta chains listed below, sequenced in a study of regulatory T cells in long-lasting Graves disease. Sequencing libraries for TCR beta were prepared with iRepertoire HTBI primers and Arm-PCR of CDR3 regions. Each CDR3 protein gets one entry after TCRdb re-called the multiplex PCR reads with MiXCR. The sample yields about 500,000 distinct CDR3 sequences, around 13% seen once. Stated time point: newly diagnosed GD, antithyroid drugs for less than 3 months. PBMC RNA served as the TCR library source. The same sample was also used in a study of T cells in Graves' hyperthyroidism and ophthalmopathy.

The sample consisted of peripheral blood mononuclear cells (PBMCs), taken at new diagnosis, from a patient treated with antithyroid drugs. The source is a woman in her twenties or thirties with Graves disease.

In its sample, this clonotype was seen many times. The chain links TRBV5-1 to TRBJ2-1; D might be TRBD1 (6 bases). The V end was cut by 2 bases, the J end by 7 bases, with 13 bases between. CDR3 length: 14 amino acids. Looked up from germline, CDR1 is SGHRS and CDR2 is YFSETQ. CDR3 protein: CASSLNQGLNEQFF. The CDR3 nucleotides read TGCGCCAGCAGCTTAAATCAGGGGTTGAATGAGCAGTTCTTC.

This clonotype was seen repeatedly, ten times or more. V and J are TRBV4-3 and TRBJ2-3; weak D call: TRBD1 (6 bases). CDR3 size: 17 residues. Germline values: CDR1 LGHNA, CDR2 YSLEER. Trimming took 0 bases from V and 0 from J, leaving 13 bases between them. The CDR3 DNA reads as TGCGCCAGCAGCCAAGATTCGCCAGGGGCTAGCACAGATACGCAGTATTTT. Protein product: CASSQDSPGASTDTQYF.

On this clonotype itself: A much larger clone differs by one base, so this may be a read error. The chain uses TRBV28 and TRBJ2-1; 11 nucleotides agree with TRBD2. CDR1 is MDHEN and CDR2 is SYDVKM in the germline V gene. The CDR3 has 14 amino acids. Trimming removed 5 bases from V and 6 bases from J; junction bases left unmatched: 3. DNA of the CDR3: TGTGCCAGCAGTCATAGCGGGAGGGCCAATGAGCAGTTCTTC. Its protein is CASSHSGRANEQFF.

Details on this clonotype: Being one base from a much bigger clone, this may be a read error. The J gene is TRBJ2-3, the V gene TRBV28; D not resolved. In germline, CDR1 is MDHEN, CDR2 SYDVKM. V was cut by 2 bases and J by 8 bases, with 8 bases left in between. The CDR3 is made up of 12 amino acids. CDR3 nucleotides: TGTGCCAGCAGTTTACGGGTCACTACGCAGTATTTT. It yields the protein CASSLRVTTQYF.

This clonotype was seen more than once but under ten times. V usage is TRBV10-1 and J usage is TRBJ1-1; TRBD1 might be the D (6 bases). V lost 7 bases and J lost 4, with 10 bases in between. CDR3 length: 12 amino acids. Looked up from germline, CDR1 is WNHNN and CDR2 is SYGVQD (reference sequence). The DNA for the CDR3 is TGCGCCAGCAAGGGGGATTTCACTGAAGCTTTCTTT. This encodes CASKGDFTEAFF.

This clonotype was detected many times. This chain joins TRBV3-1 and TRBJ2-7; 13 bases map to TRBD2. The trim removed 10 bases at V and 3 bases at J, leaving 3 bases unmatched. CDR3 length equals 13 residues. Germline V CDR1 and CDR2: LGHDT, YNNKEL (reference sequence). CDR3 region: CATRTSGSYEQYF. The CDR3 DNA sequence: TGTGCCACACGGACTAGCGGGAGCTACGAGCAGTACTTC.

This clonotype has just a few counts. For the CDR3, the DNA is TGTGCCAGCAGCCAAGATCACAGGTGGAACACTGAAGCTTTCTTT. Its protein product is CASSQDHRWNTEAFF. The rearrangement uses TRBV14 and TRBJ1-1; a possible D gene is TRBD1 (5 bases). V was cut by 0 bases and J by 1 base, with 9 bases left in between. Per the germline V gene, CDR1 is SGHDN and CDR2 is FVKESK. The CDR3 spans 15 residues.

The table lists this clonotype with a few counts. This is likely a read error, given that the CDR3 carries no conserved phenylalanine or tryptophan at its end. The chain carries TRBV11-2 and TRBJ2-1; TRBD2 is a possible D gene (6 bases). The germline gives CDR1 SGHAT, CDR2 FQNNGV. This CDR3 contains 14 residues. V was cut by 2 bases and J by 9 bases, with 14 bases left in between. As DNA, the CDR3 is TGTGCCAGCAGCTTATGGGGCGGGGCGAGTGAGCAGTTCCTC. The encoded protein is CASSLWGGASEQFL.

This clonotype was counted ten times or more. The chain joins TRBV6-2 or TRBV6-3 to TRBJ2-2; the D gene is possibly TRBD1 (5 bases). Trimming shortened V by 0 bases and J by 5 bases, and 10 bases separated the two germline ends. Germline CDR1 MNHEY, CDR2 SVGEGT. CDR3 length: 15 amino acids. CDR3 region: CASSYSWGGTGELFF. The DNA for the CDR3 is TGTGCCAGCAGTTACTCTTGGGGCGGAACCGGGGAGCTGTTTTTT.

This clonotype was seen only once. V gene TRBV5-1 combines with J gene TRBJ2-7; D is uncertain. V lost 4 bases and J 1 base, leaving 21 bases between the germline ends. The CDR3 is 17 residues long. Germline assignment: CDR1 SGHRS and CDR2 YFSETQ. CDR3 amino acids: CASSLATGMAGSYEQYF. The CDR3, as DNA: TGCGCCAGCAGCCTGGCAACCGGCATGGCAGGATCCTACGAGCAGTACTTC.

The rearrangement links TRBV6-2 or TRBV6-3 to TRBJ2-2; 8 bases line up with TRBD2. J was trimmed by 4 bases and V by 2 bases; bases with no gene match: 6. CDR1 and CDR2 (germline): MNHEY, SVGEGT. The length of the CDR3 is 16 residues. CDR3 in amino acids: CASSYVRAGGTGELFF. The DNA of the CDR3 is TGTGCCAGCAGTTACGTGCGGGCGGGAGGCACCGGGGAGCTGTTTTTT.

This clonotype showed up just a few times. This sequence joins TRBV29-1 and TRBJ2-1; 8 bases fit TRBD2. The ends lost 5 bases at V and 6 bases at J; junction bases unmatched: 3. The CDR3 is made up of 12 amino acids. CDR1 is SQVTM, CDR2 ANQGSEA, per germline. The CDR3 sequence is CSVWTSSNEQFF. The CDR3 DNA sequence: TGCAGCGTTTGGACTAGCTCCAATGAGCAGTTCTTC.

There are many counts of this clonotype. V usage is TRBV20-1 and J usage is TRBJ2-3; D unclear. The CDR3 extends over 12 amino acids. CDR1 DFQATT and CDR2 SNEGSKA come from the germline V gene (reference sequence). Trimming pared 0 bases from V and 9 bases from J, leaving 10 bases between. The CDR3, as DNA: TGCAGTGCTAGAGATCGTTCACTCACGCAGTATTTT. It yields the protein CSARDRSLTQYF.

This clonotype was observed many times. The gene calls are TRBV7-3 and TRBJ2-2; the D is unclear. The V and J ends lost 1 base and 5 bases respectively, with 8 bases between them. Germline values: CDR1 SGHTA, CDR2 FQGTGA. The CDR3 runs 14 residues. CDR3 protein: CASSLMALTGELFF. The CDR3, as DNA: TGTGCCAGCAGCTTAATGGCTCTAACCGGGGAGCTGTTTTTT.

This clonotype was recorded many times. V gene TRBV12-3 or TRBV12-4 combines with J gene TRBJ1-5, with 11 bases aligning to TRBD1. J lost 4 bases, V lost 5 bases, and 10 bases had no gene match. The CDR3 covers 17 residues. CDR3 sequence (DNA): TGTGCCAGCAGTCCGCAGGGACAGGGGGGGCCTAATCAGCCCCAGCATTTT. Protein sequence: CASSPQGQGGPNQPQHF.

Turning to this clonotype: One base away lies a much larger clone, so this may be a sequencing read error. The J gene is TRBJ2-7, the V gene TRBV5-5; TRBD2 aligns across 7 bases. CDR3 length equals 17 residues. With 4 bases clipped from V and 4 bases from J, the junction kept 17 bases outside the gene matches. CDR1 SGHKS and CDR2 YYEKEE come from the germline V gene (reference sequence). This CDR3 is CASSPRSSGTDYYEQYF. The CDR3 DNA reads as TGTGCCAGCAGCCCACGGTCGAGCGGGACCGACTATTACGAGCAGTACTTC. Together with reference TRBV5-5 and TRBJ2-7, the CDR3 gives the full variable domain: DAGVTQSPTHLIKTRGQQVTLRCSPISGHKSVSWYQQVLGQGPQFIFQYYEKEERGRGNFPDRFSARQFPNYSSELNVNALLLGDSALYLCASSPRSSGTDYYEQYFGPGTRLTVT.

This clonotype was detected ten times or more. This chain links TRBV28 with TRBJ1-2, with D possibly matching TRBD1 (5 bases). V lost 5 bases to trimming and J lost 2 bases, with 18 bases between them. This CDR3 contains 16 residues. Germline V CDR1 and CDR2: MDHEN, SYDVKM. The CDR3 region has the DNA TGTGCCAGCAGTCCCCGGAAATGGGGGGTGAACTATGGCTACACCTTC. Its translation: CASSPRKWGVNYGYTF.

This clonotype occurred many times. The rearrangement uses TRBV28 and TRBJ2-7; a weak D match, TRBD1 (6 bases). The V end lost 6 bases, the J end lost 2 bases, and 11 bases lay between the germline ends. The CDR3 contains 13 residues. Germline V gene lookup returns CDR1 MDHEN and CDR2 SYDVKM. CDR3 DNA sequence: TGTGCCAGCAGCTTAGGGGGAACCTACGAGCAGTACTTC. Its translation is CASSLGGTYEQYF.

This clonotype occurred many times. This sequence joins TRBV28 and TRBJ1-1, with 7 bases matching TRBD1. CDR3 length equals 13 residues. Germline CDR1 and CDR2: MDHEN and SYDVKM. The junction had 5 bases not matched to a gene; V was cut back by 6 bases and J by 4 bases. CDR3 residues: CASRRDSFTEAFF. DNA for the CDR3: TGTGCCAGCAGACGGGACAGCTTCACTGAAGCTTTCTTT. The variable domain in full, with the rest retrieved from reference TRBV28 and TRBJ1-1, is DVKVTQSSRYLVKRTGEKVFLECVQDMDHENMFWYRQDPGLGLRLIYFSYDVKMKEKGDIPEGYSVSREKKERFSLILESASTNQTSMYLCASRRDSFTEAFFGQGTRLTVV.

This clonotype was found many times. The rearrangement links TRBV7-8 to TRBJ2-5; 13 positions match TRBD2. The J call may not be correct, given that the DNA end is closer to TRBJ2-1. Germline V CDR1 and CDR2: SGHVS, FQNEAQ. The CDR3 extends over 16 amino acids. CDR3 amino acids: CASSRGLAGLANEQFF. CDR3 bases: TGTGCCAGCAGCCGGGGACTAGCGGGACTGGCTAATGAGCAGTTCTTC.

This clonotype has only a few counts. This sequence joins TRBV19 and TRBJ1-4, with 11 bases fitting TRBD1. This CDR3 is 17 amino acids long. CDR1 and CDR2 from the germline V gene are LNHDA and SQIVND (reference sequence). With V trimmed by 6 bases and J by 8 bases, 14 bases remained unmatched. This CDR3 reads CASRRVGRDRGREKLFF. The DNA for the CDR3 is TGTGCCAGTAGGCGGGTGGGCCGGGACAGGGGGAGAGAAAAACTGTTTTTT.

This clonotype was recorded at least ten times. V and J are TRBV7-8 and TRBJ1-6, with TRBD1 matching 9 bases. The CDR3 runs to 15 residues. In germline, CDR1 is SGHVS, CDR2 FQNEAQ. V shed 3 bases and J 6 bases; nucleotides not matched to a gene: 3. The CDR3 DNA reads TGTGCCAGCAGCTTGGACAGGGGAGTTAATTCACCCCTCCACTTT. Encoded protein: CASSLDRGVNSPLHF.